These 26 T cell receptor beta chains originate from one sample sequenced in a study of blood T cell repertoires in COVID-19. TCRdb's copy holds only in-frame clones and misses some; the assay was immunoSEQ multiplex PCR. The sample includes roughly 250,000 clones, around nine tenths of them seen just once. The specimen sequenced was peripheral blood. The receptors originated from a woman aged 40 to 50 who had recovered from COVID-19.

The chain recombines TRBV19 with TRBJ1-2; TRBD1 agrees at 9 bases. CDR1 LNHDA and CDR2 SQIVND come from the germline V gene (reference sequence). The CDR3 covers 15 residues. V was clipped by 3 bases and J by 4 bases; unmatched bases: 6. The CDR3 protein is CASSMAGTGIYGYTF. CDR3 bases: TGTGCCAGTAGTATGGCCGGGACAGGGATCTATGGCTACACCTTC.

This clone was detected only a few times. The chain links TRBV12-3 or TRBV12-4 to TRBJ1-5; D gene ambiguous. Between the trimmed V and J ends, which lost 3 bases and 4 bases, there was a span of 4 bases. The CDR3 extends over 12 amino acids. The CDR3 is CASSFQNQPQHF. CDR3 coding DNA: TGTGCCAGCAGTTTTCAGAATCAGCCCCAGCATTTT.

The chain recombines TRBV5-4 with TRBJ2-7; D possibly corresponds to TRBD2 (6 bases). Trimming pared 4 bases from V and 6 bases from J, leaving 17 bases between. This CDR3 has 14 amino acids. Germline V CDR1 and CDR2: SGHNT, YYREEE (reference sequence). CDR3 DNA: TGTGCCAGCAGCGACTCCCCCCTGGGGGGCGAGCAGTACTTC. Its protein is CASSDSPLGGEQYF.

This chain links TRBV6-5 with TRBJ1-4; D is unresolved. The germline V gene encodes CDR1 MNHEY and CDR2 SVGAGI. The CDR3 runs 13 residues. Trimming removed 4 bases at V and 4 bases at J, with 7 bases between. The CDR3 loop reads CASSSGVNEKLFF. The DNA for the CDR3 is TGTGCCAGCAGTTCGGGAGTTAATGAAAAACTGTTTTTT.

The chain joins TRBV30 to TRBJ1-4; D remains unclear. Germline lookup yields CDR1 GTSNPN and CDR2 SVGIG (reference sequence). This CDR3 has 14 amino acids. The V gene lost 0 bases and the J gene lost 0 bases, with 5 bases spanning the gap. The CDR3 nucleotides are TGTGCCTGGAGTGTGGCCGCAACTAATGAAAAACTGTTTTTT. Protein: CAWSVAATNEKLFF.

The chain employs TRBV6-5 and TRBJ1-2; possible D gene TRBD1, 6 bases. The CDR3 has 13 amino acids. V lost 4 bases to trimming and J lost 2 bases, with 8 bases between them. Germline loops: CDR1 MNHEY, CDR2 SVGAGI. The CDR3 loop reads CASSFQGNYGYTF. CDR3 sequence (DNA): TGTGCCAGCAGTTTCCAGGGGAACTATGGCTACACCTTC.

The rearrangement uses TRBV18 and TRBJ2-1; 13 bases are a match to TRBD2. CDR3 size: 16 residues. Germline assignment: CDR1 KGHSH and CDR2 LQKENI. V lost 1 base and J lost 9; bases outside the gene matches: 6. CDR3 nucleotide sequence: TGTGCCAGCTCACCACTCGGACTAGCGGGAGAGGGTGAGCAGTTCTTC. Translation gives CASSPLGLAGEGEQFF.

Worth noting for this clone: At one boundary the junction diverges from the germline segment, which might be a read error. This chain uses TRBV15 with TRBJ2-3; 7 bases agree with TRBD1. CDR3 length: 14 residues. Germline loops: CDR1 LNHNV, CDR2 YYDKDF (reference sequence). The chain's CDR3 is CATTRGTVPDTQYF. Here the CDR3 DNA reads TGTGCCACCACCAGAGGGACAGTACCAGATACGCAGTATTTT. Drawing the rest from reference TRBV15 and TRBJ2-3, the complete variable domain is DAMVIQNPRYQVTQFGKPVTLSCSQTLNHNVMYWYQQKSSQAPKLLFHYYDKDFNNEADTPDNFQSRRPNTSFCFLDIRSPGLGDTAMYLCATTRGTVPDTQYFGPGTRLTVL.

The chain has TRBV4-1 and TRBJ2-7, with a possible D match to TRBD1 (7 bases). This CDR3 region has 15 residues. Trimming took off 1 base at V and 2 bases at J, with 12 bases between the two ends. Per germline, CDR1 MGHRA and CDR2 YSYEKL. The CDR3 bases are TGCGCCAGCAGCCAAGGCAGGGGGGTAACCTACGAGCAGTACTTC. This translates into CASSQGRGVTYEQYF.

Here the CDR3 reads CASSQGNEQFF. The CDR3 DNA reads as TGCGCCAGCAGCCAGGGGAATGAGCAGTTCTTC. The V and J genes are TRBV5-1 and TRBJ2-1, with D tentatively TRBD1 (6 bases). The CDR3 contains 11 residues. Deletions cut 4 bases from V and 7 bases from J, with 6 bases between. Germline values: CDR1 SGHRS, CDR2 YFSETQ.

The rearrangement uses TRBV18 and TRBJ2-1, with 12 bases matching TRBD2. The CDR3 sequence is 21 residues long. The ends lost 3 bases at V and 8 bases at J; junction bases unmatched: 23. Germline CDR1 KGHSH, CDR2 LQKENI. Written as DNA, the CDR3 is TGTGCCAGCTCACCCCTAAACCTACATCTAGCGGGAGGGCCCGCCGAGGATGAGCAGTTCTTC. Amino acids: CASSPLNLHLAGGPAEDEQFF.

The chain joins TRBV5-5 to TRBJ2-7, with 8 bases fitting TRBD1. V shed 5 bases, J shed 3 bases, and the junction held 10 bases outside the gene matches. Looked up from germline, CDR1 is SGHKS and CDR2 is YYEKEE (reference sequence). The length of the CDR3 is 15 residues. The CDR3 DNA reads TGTGCCAGCAGTAGCCGGACAGGGACATACTACGAGCAGTACTTC. It encodes CASSSRTGTYYEQYF. The entire variable domain, with the rest obtained from reference TRBV5-5 and TRBJ2-7, is as follows: DAGVTQSPTHLIKTRGQQVTLRCSPISGHKSVSWYQQVLGQGPQFIFQYYEKEERGRGNFPDRFSARQFPNYSSELNVNALLLGDSALYLCASSSRTGTYYEQYFGPGTRLTVT.

V and J are TRBV7-2 and TRBJ2-2; maybe TRBD1 (5 bases). The length of the CDR3 is 16 residues. Germline loops: CDR1 SGHTA, CDR2 FQGNSA. The V and J ends lost 5 bases and 0 bases respectively, with 13 bases between them. The CDR3 protein is CASSHPTEPNTGELFF. The CDR3 bases are TGTGCCAGCAGCCACCCGACAGAACCGAACACCGGGGAGCTGTTTTTT.

The J gene is TRBJ1-5, the V gene TRBV2, with 7 bases matching TRBD1. The V gene end was trimmed by 6 bases and the J gene end by 2 bases; junction bases not matched to a gene: 7. The CDR3 runs 15 residues. The germline V gene encodes CDR1 SNHLY and CDR2 FYNNEI. This CDR3 reads CASRKQGLGNQPQHF. For the CDR3, the DNA is TGTGCCAGCAGGAAACAGGGGTTGGGCAATCAGCCCCAGCATTTT.

This chain uses TRBV12-5 with TRBJ2-1, with 7 positions matching TRBD1. Per germline, CDR1 LGHNT and CDR2 FRNRAP. The CDR3 is 14 amino acids. The V and J ends lost 8 bases and 5 bases, in that order; junction bases with no gene match: 9. The CDR3 region is CASTRGSYDNEQFF. DNA for the CDR3: TGTGCTAGTACCAGGGGGAGTTACGACAATGAGCAGTTCTTC.

This sequence joins TRBV29-1 and TRBJ2-1; tentative D call: TRBD2 (6 bases). V gave up 5 bases and J gave up 4 bases, with 9 bases separating them. Germline V gene data show CDR1 as SQVTM and CDR2 as ANQGSEA. CDR3 length equals 12 residues. The CDR3 sequence: CSVRRGYNEQFF. DNA of the CDR3: TGCAGCGTTCGGCGGGGATACAATGAGCAGTTCTTC.

The chain uses TRBV9 and TRBJ2-5; 7 bases fit TRBD1. Unmatched junction bases numbered 5, after V lost 4 bases and J lost 2 bases. This CDR3 is built from 14 residues. Germline CDR1 is SGDLS and CDR2 is YYNGEE. The CDR3: CASSPGTDQETQYF. In DNA, the CDR3 is TGTGCCAGCAGCCCCGGGACAGATCAAGAGACCCAGTACTTC.

The gene calls are TRBV27 and TRBJ1-2; D unresolved. CDR1 is MNHEY and CDR2 is SMNVEV in the germline V gene (reference sequence). CDR3 length: 16 amino acids. The V gene lost 3 bases and the J gene lost 4 bases, with 18 bases spanning the gap. The CDR3 sequence is CASSFVPPGGSYGYTF. In DNA, the CDR3 is TGTGCCAGCAGTTTTGTACCACCTGGCGGGTCCTATGGCTACACCTTC.

The chain is built from TRBV5-5 and TRBJ2-3; 9 bases are shared with TRBD1. Germline CDR1 and CDR2: SGHKS and YYEKEE (reference sequence). The CDR3 is 18 residues long. The trim removed 2 bases at V and 2 bases at J, leaving 12 bases unmatched. The CDR3 nucleotides are TGTGCCAGCAGCTTAAGGGCCGGGGGACAGGGAGCCACAGATACGCAGTATTTT. Its protein product is CASSLRAGGQGATDTQYF. The full variable domain, with the rest looked up from reference TRBV5-5 and TRBJ2-3, is DAGVTQSPTHLIKTRGQQVTLRCSPISGHKSVSWYQQVLGQGPQFIFQYYEKEERGRGNFPDRFSARQFPNYSSELNVNALLLGDSALYLCASSLRAGGQGATDTQYFGPGTRLTVL.

For this clone: An end of the junction does not agree with germline; a read error may underlie this. This rearrangement joins TRBV5-1 to TRBJ1-4, with D maybe TRBD1 (5 bases). Germline loops: CDR1 SGHRS, CDR2 YFSETQ. There are 14 residues in the CDR3. The CDR3 here is CASRLGRGNEKLFF. As DNA, the CDR3 is TGCGCCAGCAGATTGGGGCGCGGGAATGAAAAACTGTTTTTT. The full variable domain, rest sourced from reference TRBV5-1 and TRBJ1-4, is KAGVTQTPRYLIKTRGQQVTLSCSPISGHRSVSWYQQTPGQGLQFLFEYFSETQRNKGNFPGRFSGRQFSNSRSEMNVSTLELGDSALYLCASRLGRGNEKLFFGSGTQLSVL.

The chain carries TRBV19 and TRBJ2-2; no reliable D call. This CDR3 has 14 amino acids. With 4 bases removed from V and 1 base from J, the gap between germline ends came to 7 bases. The germline CDR1 and CDR2 sequences are LNHDA and SQIVND (reference sequence). Here the CDR3 reads CASSTTENTGELFF. The CDR3 nucleotides read TGTGCCAGTAGTACTACAGAGAACACCGGGGAGCTGTTTTTT.

This rearrangement joins TRBV11-3 to TRBJ1-3; 7 bases are shared with TRBD1. Trimming took 1 base from V and 6 from J; bases not matched to a gene: 3. The CDR3 totals 14 residues. CDR1 and CDR2 (germline): SGHNT, YENEEA. CDR3 in DNA: TGTGCCAGCAGCTTAGCCGGGACAGAAAACACCATATATTTT. Its protein product is CASSLAGTENTIYF. Using reference TRBV11-3 and TRBJ1-3 for the parts outside the CDR3, the full variable domain is EAGVVQSPRYKIIEKKQPVAFWCNPISGHNTLYWYLQNLGQGPELLIRYENEEAVDDSQLPKDRFSAERLKGVDSTLKIQPAELGDSAVYLCASSLAGTENTIYFGEGSWLTVV.

The V call is TRBV9, the J call TRBJ2-3; TRBD1 matches at 8 bases. V was pared by 2 bases and J by 6 bases, with 5 bases of the junction left unmatched. CDR1 and CDR2 from the germline V gene are SGDLS and YYNGEE. The CDR3 sequence is 14 residues long. The CDR3 protein is CASSVQGALDTQYF. The DNA of the CDR3 is TGTGCCAGCAGCGTTCAGGGGGCTTTGGATACGCAGTATTTT.

The chain joins TRBV5-1 to TRBJ2-3; a weak D match, TRBD2 (6 bases). The germline V gene has CDR1 SGHRS and CDR2 YFSETQ. The CDR3 has 15 amino acids. V was clipped by 2 bases and J by 10 bases, with 20 bases between them. The CDR3 loop reads CASSLTRDWGNAQYF. The CDR3 coding sequence is TGCGCCAGCAGCTTAACCCGGGACTGGGGTAATGCGCAGTATTTT.

This rearrangement joins TRBV7-3 to TRBJ1-1; a weak D match, TRBD1 (5 bases). Germline CDR1 reads SGHTA; CDR2 reads FQGTGA. V was cut by 0 bases and J by 0 bases, with 11 bases left in between. The CDR3 is 16 residues long. CDR3: CASSLTPPGLNTEAFF. In nucleotides, the CDR3 is TGTGCCAGCAGCTTAACCCCCCCAGGGCTGAACACTGAAGCTTTCTTT. Combining the CDR3 with reference TRBV7-3 and TRBJ1-1 gives the whole variable domain GAGVSQTPSNKVTEKGKYVELRCDPISGHTALYWYRQSLGQGPEFLIYFQGTGAADDSGLPNDRFFAVRPEGSVSTLKIQRTERGDSAVYLCASSLTPPGLNTEAFFGQGTRLTVV.

The V and J genes are TRBV4-2 and TRBJ2-3; maybe TRBD2 (6 bases). The germline V gene has CDR1 LGHNA and CDR2 YNFKEQ. The CDR3 length is 17 residues. The germline V and J ends were trimmed by 1 base and 2 bases, with 16 bases remaining between them. The CDR3 reads CASSQGTASAFTDTQYF. The CDR3 DNA is TGTGCCAGCAGCCAAGGTACGGCTAGCGCTTTCACAGATACGCAGTATTTT.